This T cell receptor (beta chain) was sequenced for a study of T cells in localized non-small cell lung cancer. Overall study findings and caveats: For the top 100 tumor clones, a median roughly 56 also appeared in adjacent lung. Among the tissues sampled, uninvolved adjacent lung had the highest T cell clonality, above tumor. Higher adjacent-lung clonality was associated with shorter survival. Since sequencing was restricted to only one region of the tumor, intratumor heterogeneity remains a possibility.

To note about this clone: The antigen is undetermined.

This table comes from immunoSEQ multiplex PCR, and its TCRdb copy is limited to in-frame clones, with some not included. The sample carries fewer than 25,000 clones, about 86% recorded once. The CDR3 extends over 16 amino acids. After removal of 4 bases from V and 3 bases from J, the junction contained 4 bases not matched to a gene. Germline assignment: CDR1 SGHRS and CDR2 YFSETQ. The chain employs TRBV5-1 and TRBJ2-2; TRBD1 matches at 12 bases. The sequenced sample was peripheral blood, obtained before any cancer treatment. The receptor was isolated from a male donor aged 60 or over with stage II squamous cell lung carcinoma. CDR3 region: CASSQGQGADTGELFF. CDR3 DNA: TGCGCCAGCAGCCAGGGACAGGGGGCCGACACCGGGGAGCTGTTTTTT.